The table lists the clone carrying this T cell receptor (beta chain) with a few counts. The data originate from a study of blood T cell repertoires in COVID-19. The wider study: COVID-19 samples from acute and convalescent phases originated in the United States, Italy and Spain. Nucleic acid was either cDNA or gDNA, and it came from T cells, B-cell-depleted T cells, or PBMCs.

Original processing notes: Amplifying reference gene primers gave estimates of nucleated cell counts. The protocol was immunoSEQ multiplex PCR, while the TCRdb copy is restricted to in-frame clones and leaves out a portion. The V and J calls and clone size were taken over from that table, and D and trimming were inferred from the DNA. The table shows about 41,000 clones, with more than 65% occurring only once. What was sequenced was peripheral blood. The TCR comes from a man aged 80 or over with acute or convalescent COVID-19.

The CDR3 coding sequence is TGTGCCAGTAGTCTCGAGGGCCTGAACACTGAAGCTTTCTTT. This translates into CASSLEGLNTEAFF. The rearrangement uses TRBV19 and TRBJ1-1; D remains unclear. V lost 5 bases and J lost 0, with 10 bases in between. Germline V CDR1 and CDR2: LNHDA, SQIVND (reference sequence). The CDR3 is made up of 14 amino acids.